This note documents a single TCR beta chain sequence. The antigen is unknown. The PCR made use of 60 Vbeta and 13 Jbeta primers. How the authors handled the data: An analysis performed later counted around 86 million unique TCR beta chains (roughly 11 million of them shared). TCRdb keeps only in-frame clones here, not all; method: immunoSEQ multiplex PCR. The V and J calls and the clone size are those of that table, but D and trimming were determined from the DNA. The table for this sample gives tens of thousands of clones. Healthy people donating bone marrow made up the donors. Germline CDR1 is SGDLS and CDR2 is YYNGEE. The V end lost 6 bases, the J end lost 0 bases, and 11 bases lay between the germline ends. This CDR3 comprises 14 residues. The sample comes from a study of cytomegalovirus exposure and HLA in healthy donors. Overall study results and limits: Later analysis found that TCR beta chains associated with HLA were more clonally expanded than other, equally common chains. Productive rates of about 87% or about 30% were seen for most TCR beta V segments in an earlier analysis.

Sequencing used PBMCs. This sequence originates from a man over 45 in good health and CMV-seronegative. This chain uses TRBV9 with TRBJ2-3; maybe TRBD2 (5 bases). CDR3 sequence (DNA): TGTGCCAGCAACGTGGGAGAAAGCACAGATACGCAGTATTTT. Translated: CASNVGESTDTQYF.